This entry lists 26 T cell receptor beta chains sequenced from one sample in a study of long-term antiretroviral therapy in people with HIV. It was version v3.0 of the immunoSEQ assay that was run at survey level. Measured with immunoSEQ multiplex PCR; TCRdb has only the in-frame clones, and not every one. The data show 20,000 to 25,000 clones, 76% seen once. The material was unsorted PBMCs, obtained 0.5 years after starting antiretroviral therapy. The receptors were sampled from a woman aged 40-49 years with HIV.

This clone occurred a few times. The rearrangement uses TRBV29-1 and TRBJ2-5; D is perhaps TRBD1 (6 bases). The V and J ends lost 3 bases and 4 bases respectively, with 15 bases between them. CDR3 length: 14 amino acids. Germline CDR1 reads SQVTM; CDR2 reads ANQGSEA. CDR3 DNA: TGCAGCGTTGAGGGAACAGGGTTCGCAGAGACCCAGTACTTC. This encodes CSVEGTGFAETQYF.

This clone was seen a few times. The chain links TRBV10-3 to TRBJ2-7, with TRBD1 as a possible D gene (6 bases). V gave up 5 bases and J gave up 5 bases, with 16 bases separating them. Germline CDR1 reads ENHRY; CDR2 reads SYGVKD. The CDR3 covers 14 residues. CDR3 sequence (DNA): TGTGCCATCAGTCCCCGGGACAAAAGGGACGAGCAGTACTTC. Translated, it gives CAISPRDKRDEQYF.

The chain employs TRBV9 and TRBJ2-5; D is tentatively TRBD1 or TRBD2 (6 bases each). The V gene's germline CDR1 is SGDLS and CDR2 YYNGEE. This CDR3 contains 13 residues. Trimming left V 3 bases short and J 5 bases short, with 11 bases between. The CDR3 DNA reads TGTGCCAGCAGCGGGGGGGCGAAGGAGACCCAGTACTTC. Protein: CASSGGAKETQYF.

The V call is TRBV18, the J call TRBJ1-2; a possible D gene is TRBD1 (6 bases). CDR1 is KGHSH and CDR2 is LQKENI in the germline V gene. The V and J ends lost 1 base and 4 bases respectively, with 10 bases between them. The CDR3 length is 14 residues. CDR3 region: CASSPQGGGYGYTF. The CDR3 nucleotides are TGTGCCAGCTCACCACAGGGAGGGGGCTATGGCTACACCTTC. The full variable domain, completed using reference TRBV18 and TRBJ1-2, is NAGVMQNPRHLVRRRGQEARLRCSPMKGHSHVYWYRQLPEEGLKFMVYLQKENIIDESGMPKERFSAEFPKEGPSILRIQQVVRGDSAAYFCASSPQGGGYGYTFGSGTRLTVV.

The V call is TRBV7-2, the J call TRBJ2-7, with 8 bases identical to TRBD2. With 1 base clipped from V and 0 bases from J, the junction kept 14 bases outside the gene matches. This CDR3 is built from 19 residues. CDR1 SGHTA and CDR2 FQGNSA come from the germline V gene. This chain's CDR3 is CASSLGVEQRGLSSYEQYF. The DNA of the CDR3 is TGTGCCAGCAGCTTAGGCGTTGAGCAGCGGGGGTTGAGCTCCTACGAGCAGTACTTC.

In its sample, this clone was seen a few times. This chain joins TRBV5-4 and TRBJ2-7, with 8 bases matching TRBD1. Unmatched junction bases numbered 6, after V lost 3 bases and J lost 4 bases. The CDR3 consists of 14 residues. Per germline, CDR1 SGHNT and CDR2 YYREEE (reference sequence). This CDR3 reads CASSYGQGAYEQYF. The CDR3 nucleotides read TGTGCCAGCAGCTACGGACAGGGCGCGTACGAGCAGTACTTC.

CDR3: CASSLKTGTGELFF. The CDR3 nucleotides are TGTGCCAGCAGCTTAAAGACAGGAACGGGGGAGCTGTTTTTT. The chain recombines TRBV7-8 with TRBJ2-2; possibly TRBD1 for D (6 bases). From germline, CDR1 is SGHVS and CDR2 FQNEAQ. The CDR3 has 14 residues. V was pared by 2 bases and J by 8 bases, with 12 bases between.

Here the CDR3 DNA reads TGTGCCAGCTCACCACCGGGGGCGGTGAACACTGAAGCTTTCTTT. Translated: CASSPPGAVNTEAFF. This chain connects TRBV18 to TRBJ1-1; perhaps TRBD1 as D (6 bases). V lost 0 bases and J lost 0, with 8 bases in between. Germline V gene sequence: CDR1 KGHSH, CDR2 LQKENI. This CDR3 has 15 amino acids. The whole variable domain, filled in from reference TRBV18 and TRBJ1-1, reads NAGVMQNPRHLVRRRGQEARLRCSPMKGHSHVYWYRQLPEEGLKFMVYLQKENIIDESGMPKERFSAEFPKEGPSILRIQQVVRGDSAAYFCASSPPGAVNTEAFFGQGTRLTVV.

The genes are TRBV19 and TRBJ1-2; D is ambiguous. With 4 bases removed from V and 0 bases from J, the gap between germline ends came to 12 bases. Germline V gives CDR1 LNHDA, CDR2 SQIVND (reference sequence). CDR3 length: 15 residues. CDR3 coding DNA: TGTGCCAGTAGTAATGGACGGTCAACTAACTATGGCTACACCTTC. This codes for CASSNGRSTNYGYTF.

The chain links TRBV7-3 to TRBJ1-1; D is ambiguous. This CDR3 has 13 residues. Germline V gene sequence: CDR1 SGHTA, CDR2 FQGTGA. V was trimmed by 1 base and J by 7 bases, leaving 10 bases between them. The CDR3 is CASSLSNENEAFF. The CDR3 coding sequence is TGTGCCAGCAGCTTAAGCAATGAGAATGAAGCTTTCTTT.

By frequency in the sample, this clone is medium-sized. The chain uses TRBV5-1 and TRBJ1-2; 9 bases align to TRBD1. Trimming removed 2 bases from V and 4 bases from J; junction bases left unmatched: 3. The germline CDR1 and CDR2 sequences are SGHRS and YFSETQ. There are 14 residues in the CDR3. The CDR3, as DNA: TGCGCCAGCAGCTTCACAGGGGGCGGCTATGGCTACACCTTC. Its protein is CASSFTGGGYGYTF.

V is TRBV2 and J is TRBJ1-5; D is possibly TRBD1 (5 bases). CDR3 length: 13 residues. Germline lookup yields CDR1 SNHLY and CDR2 FYNNEI. V dropped 6 bases and J dropped 4 bases, with 10 bases sitting between them. This CDR3 reads CASRTVRNQPQHF. CDR3 DNA sequence: TGTGCCAGCAGGACAGTTAGAAATCAGCCCCAGCATTTT.

The CDR3 DNA follows: TGTGCCAGCAGCCCCCCACACCGGGACAGATTTGTTAGCGAGCAGTACTTC. Translation gives CASSPPHRDRFVSEQYF. The chain links TRBV7-2 to TRBJ2-7; 7 positions match TRBD1. Trimming cost V 5 bases and J 6 bases; bases outside gene matches: 19. Per germline, CDR1 SGHTA and CDR2 FQGNSA. This CDR3 is built from 17 residues. The whole variable domain, filled in from reference TRBV7-2 and TRBJ2-7, reads GAGVSQSPSNKVTEKGKDVELRCDPISGHTALYWYRQSLGQGLEFLIYFQGNSAPDKSGLPSDRFSAERTGGSVSTLTIQRTQQEDSAVYLCASSPPHRDRFVSEQYFGPGTRLTVT.

This rearrangement joins TRBV11-2 to TRBJ2-5; 7 positions agree with TRBD2. This CDR3 contains 12 residues. Trimming removed 5 bases from V and 5 bases from J; junction bases left unmatched: 2. Germline loops: CDR1 SGHAT, CDR2 FQNNGV. The CDR3 bases are TGTGCCAGCAGCCCCGGGAGGGAGACCCAGTACTTC. Encoded protein: CASSPGRETQYF. The complete variable domain, with remaining parts taken from reference TRBV11-2 and TRBJ2-5, reads EAGVAQSPRYKIIEKRQSVAFWCNPISGHATLYWYQQILGQGPKLLIQFQNNGVVDDSQLPKDRFSAERLKGVDSTLKIQPAKLEDSAVYLCASSPGRETQYFGPGTRLLVL.

By sample share, this clone is medium-sized (0.01 to 0.1%). CDR3 amino acids: CASSYDGGEGGPEAFF. DNA of the CDR3: TGTGCCAGCAGTTACGACGGAGGAGAGGGGGGACCTGAAGCTTTCTTT. This chain uses TRBV6-6 with TRBJ1-1; a weak D match, TRBD1 (6 bases). The CDR3 totals 16 residues. V lost 2 bases, J lost 6 bases, and 19 bases lay in between. CDR1 is MNHNY and CDR2 is SVGAGI in the germline V gene (reference sequence).

The chain joins TRBV9 to TRBJ2-5; D not certain. V shed 0 bases and J shed 4 bases, with 13 bases lying between them. CDR3 length: 15 amino acids. Germline assignment: CDR1 SGDLS and CDR2 YYNGEE. The CDR3 nucleotides are TGTGCCAGCAGCGTAGAGAACGGTCTTGGAGAGACCCAGTACTTC. It encodes CASSVENGLGETQYF.

This clone has just a few counts. The chain is built from TRBV18 and TRBJ2-7, with 9 bases identical to TRBD1. The CDR3 contains 14 residues. Germline loops: CDR1 KGHSH, CDR2 LQKENI. J lost 5 bases, V lost 3 bases, and 5 bases had no gene match. CDR3 nucleotides: TGTGCCAGCTCACCCGGGACAGGGTACCACGAGCAGTACTTC. Its translation is CASSPGTGYHEQYF.

This clone was detected only a few times. The rearrangement links TRBV4-1 to TRBJ2-7; 11 bases line up with TRBD2. This CDR3 is built from 16 residues. In germline, CDR1 is MGHRA, CDR2 YSYEKL. With V trimmed by 2 bases and J by 3 bases, 6 bases remained unmatched. The CDR3 nucleotides are TGCGCCAGCAGCCAACGTACTAGCGGGGGATTCTACGAGCAGTACTTC. It codes for CASSQRTSGGFYEQYF.

The chain links TRBV6-5 to TRBJ1-1; no reliable D call. This CDR3 has 14 amino acids. From germline, CDR1 is MNHEY and CDR2 SVGAGI. V shed 2 bases and J shed 2 bases, with 9 bases lying between them. The CDR3 sequence: CASSYPGSNTEAFF. CDR3 coding DNA: TGTGCCAGCAGTTACCCCGGCAGTAACACTGAAGCTTTCTTT.

The chain employs TRBV6-5 and TRBJ1-1, with 7 bases matching TRBD1. V shed 0 bases and J 6 bases; nucleotides not matched to a gene: 7. CDR3 length: 15 residues. Germline V gene data show CDR1 as MNHEY and CDR2 as SVGAGI. The CDR3 nucleotides are TGTGCCAGCAGTTACTCCCTATTAACAGGGGCTGAAGCTTTCTTT. It translates to CASSYSLLTGAEAFF.

This clone occurred a few times. The gene calls are TRBV19 and TRBJ2-7; TRBD2 matches 11 bases. The V gene's germline CDR1 is LNHDA and CDR2 SQIVND (reference sequence). The CDR3 totals 16 residues. V lost 5 bases to trimming and J lost 2 bases; unmatched junction nucleotides: 8. The CDR3 reads CASSDPGLAATYEQYF. For the CDR3, the DNA is TGTGCCAGTAGTGACCCGGGACTAGCGGCTACCTACGAGCAGTACTTC.

This clone has just a few counts. The chain links TRBV2 to TRBJ2-7; the D is unclear. From germline, CDR1 is SNHLY and CDR2 FYNNEI. The CDR3 contains 14 residues. V gave up 1 base and J gave up 5 bases, with 12 bases separating them. In nucleotides, the CDR3 is TGTGCCAGCAGTGAAGGTCGCCTATCCCACGAGCAGTACTTC. It codes for CASSEGRLSHEQYF.

This rearrangement joins TRBV5-5 to TRBJ2-5; 11 bases line up with TRBD2. From germline, CDR1 is SGHKS and CDR2 YYEKEE (reference sequence). This CDR3 has 17 residues. The V segment lost 1 base and the J segment 1 base; nucleotides outside the gene matches: 6. In DNA, the CDR3 is TGTGCCAGCAGCTTGTCCACTAGCGGGGGACTCCAAGAGACCCAGTACTTC. Protein product: CASSLSTSGGLQETQYF.

This sequence joins TRBV9 and TRBJ2-1, with a possible D match to TRBD1 (6 bases). Per the germline V gene, CDR1 is SGDLS and CDR2 is YYNGEE. Trimming left V 4 bases short and J 7 bases short, with 18 bases between. This CDR3 is 15 amino acids long. The DNA for the CDR3 is TGTGCCAGCAGCCCCAGGGGATCGGAGGCTAATGAGCAGTTCTTC. It is translated as CASSPRGSEANEQFF.

The rearrangement uses TRBV5-1 and TRBJ2-2; possible D gene TRBD1, 6 bases. V was trimmed by 0 bases and J by 7 bases, leaving 13 bases between them. Germline V gene sequence: CDR1 SGHRS, CDR2 YFSETQ. CDR3 length equals 15 residues. DNA of the CDR3: TGCGCCAGCAGCTTGGCAGGGGCGGAGATCGGGGAGCTGTTTTTT. This translates into CASSLAGAEIGELFF.

The chain couples TRBV5-5 to TRBJ1-5; tentatively, D is TRBD1 (5 bases). CDR3 length: 14 amino acids. CDR1 SGHKS and CDR2 YYEKEE come from the germline V gene (reference sequence). The V end was cut by 1 base, the J end by 5 bases, with 10 bases between. The CDR3 DNA reads as TGTGCCAGCAGCTTGTCAGGGAGGTATCAGCCCCAGCATTTT. Amino acids: CASSLSGRYQPQHF.